The 2 T cell receptor beta chains presented below share a single source sample, sequenced in a study of blood T cell repertoires in COVID-19. Repertoires were generated with immunoSEQ multiplex PCR, while TCRdb's copy carries only in-frame clones and drops some. This table has 90,000 to 130,000 clones, 80% to 90% appearing once. The sequenced sample consisted of peripheral blood. The receptors stem from a human donor in a cohort sampled during active COVID-19.

This clone was picked up one time. J is TRBJ2-3 and V is TRBV28, with TRBD2 as a possible D gene (5 bases). The CDR3 sequence is 15 residues long. Germline V lookup: CDR1 MDHEN, CDR2 SYDVKM. V lost 1 base to trimming and J lost 0 bases, with 8 bases between them. CDR3 DNA sequence: TGTGCCAGCAGTTTATCCGGGGAAAGCACAGATACGCAGTATTTT. Its translation: CASSLSGESTDTQYF.

The chain combines TRBV3-1 (or the pseudogene TRBV3-2) with TRBJ2-5; 8 bases are shared with TRBD1. Germline CDR1 is LGHDT and CDR2 is YNNKEL (reference sequence). V was pared by 4 bases and J by 5 bases, with 6 bases of the junction left unmatched. The CDR3 is 14 residues long. This CDR3 is CASSPRGRGETQYF. CDR3 sequence (DNA): TGTGCCAGCAGCCCCAGGGGGCGCGGGGAGACCCAGTACTTC.